This T cell receptor beta chain was sequenced for a study of identical twins. Everyone who donated was a healthy Caucasian. The CDR3 totals 14 residues. Deletions cut 6 bases from V and 5 bases from J, with 17 bases between. CDR1 and CDR2 from the germline V gene are MDHEN and SYDVKM. TCRdb ran MiXCR on the 5' RACE reads and lists one entry per CDR3 protein. The table records approximately 550,000 distinct CDR3 sequences, around 24% of them present only once. This same sample was also part of a study on yellow fever vaccine responses in identical twins.

The receptor comes from a woman aged 18-29 years in good health. The sample was CD4+ T cells sorted from blood. The chain employs TRBV28 and TRBJ2-7; possible D gene TRBD1, 8 bases. The CDR3 protein is CASRRTGTTHEQYV. CDR3 nucleotides: TGTGCCAGCAGACGGACAGGGACTACTCACGAGCAGTACGTC.